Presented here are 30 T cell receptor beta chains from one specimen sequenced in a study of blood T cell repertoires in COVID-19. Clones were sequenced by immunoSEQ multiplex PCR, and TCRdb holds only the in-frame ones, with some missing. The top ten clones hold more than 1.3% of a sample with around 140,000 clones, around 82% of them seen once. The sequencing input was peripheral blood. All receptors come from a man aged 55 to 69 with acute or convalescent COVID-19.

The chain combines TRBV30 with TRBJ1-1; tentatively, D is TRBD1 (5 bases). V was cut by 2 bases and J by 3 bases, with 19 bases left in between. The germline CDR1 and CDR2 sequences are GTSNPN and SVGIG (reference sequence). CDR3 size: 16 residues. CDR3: CAWSYVRMGGDTEAFF. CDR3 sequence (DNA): TGTGCCTGGAGTTACGTCCGTATGGGGGGTGACACTGAAGCTTTCTTT.

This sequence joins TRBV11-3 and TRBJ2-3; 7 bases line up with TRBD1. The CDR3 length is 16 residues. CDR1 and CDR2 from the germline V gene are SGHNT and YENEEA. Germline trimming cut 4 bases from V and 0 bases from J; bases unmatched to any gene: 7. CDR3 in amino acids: CASSSNVRGSTDTQYF. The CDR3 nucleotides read TGTGCCAGCAGCTCCAATGTCAGGGGGAGCACAGATACGCAGTATTTT. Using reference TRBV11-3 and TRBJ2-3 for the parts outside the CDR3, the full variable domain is EAGVVQSPRYKIIEKKQPVAFWCNPISGHNTLYWYLQNLGQGPELLIRYENEEAVDDSQLPKDRFSAERLKGVDSTLKIQPAELGDSAVYLCASSSNVRGSTDTQYFGPGTRLTVL.

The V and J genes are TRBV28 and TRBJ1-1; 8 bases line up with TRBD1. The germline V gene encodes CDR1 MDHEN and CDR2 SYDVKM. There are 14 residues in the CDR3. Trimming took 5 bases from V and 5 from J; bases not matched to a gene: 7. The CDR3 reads CASSPTGGGTEAFF. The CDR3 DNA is TGTGCCAGCAGTCCAACAGGGGGTGGTACTGAAGCTTTCTTT.

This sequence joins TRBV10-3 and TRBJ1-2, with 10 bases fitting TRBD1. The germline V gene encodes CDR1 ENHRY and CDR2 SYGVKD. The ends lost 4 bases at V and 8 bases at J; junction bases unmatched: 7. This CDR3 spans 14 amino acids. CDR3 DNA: TGTGCCATCAGTGTGCAAGGGACAGGGGACGGCTACACCTTC. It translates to CAISVQGTGDGYTF.

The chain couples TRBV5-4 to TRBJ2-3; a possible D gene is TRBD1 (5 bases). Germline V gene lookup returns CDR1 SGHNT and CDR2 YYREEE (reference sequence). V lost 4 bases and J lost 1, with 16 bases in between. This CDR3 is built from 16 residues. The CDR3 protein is CASSPTAVGRTDTQYF. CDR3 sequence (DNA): TGTGCCAGCAGCCCGACGGCAGTGGGGCGCACAGATACGCAGTATTTT.

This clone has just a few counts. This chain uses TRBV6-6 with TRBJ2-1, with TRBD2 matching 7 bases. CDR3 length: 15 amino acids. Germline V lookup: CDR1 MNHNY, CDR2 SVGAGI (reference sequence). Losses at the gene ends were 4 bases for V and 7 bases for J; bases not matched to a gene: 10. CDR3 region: CASSFGGSLVNEQFF. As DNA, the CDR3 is TGTGCCAGCAGTTTCGGCGGGAGCTTGGTAAATGAGCAGTTCTTC.

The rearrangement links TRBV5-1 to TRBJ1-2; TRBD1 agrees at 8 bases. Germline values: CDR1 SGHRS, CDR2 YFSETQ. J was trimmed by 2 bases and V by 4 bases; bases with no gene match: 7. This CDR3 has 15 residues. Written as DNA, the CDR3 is TGCGCCAGCAGCGCCAGACAGGGGCCAAACTATGGCTACACCTTC. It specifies CASSARQGPNYGYTF.

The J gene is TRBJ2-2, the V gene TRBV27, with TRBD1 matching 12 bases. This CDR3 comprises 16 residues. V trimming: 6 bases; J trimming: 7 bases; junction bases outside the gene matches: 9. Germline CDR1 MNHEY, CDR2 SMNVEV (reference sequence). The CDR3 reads CASSTGTGGAGGELFF. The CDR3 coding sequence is TGTGCCAGCAGCACGGGGACAGGGGGCGCGGGCGGGGAGCTGTTTTTT.

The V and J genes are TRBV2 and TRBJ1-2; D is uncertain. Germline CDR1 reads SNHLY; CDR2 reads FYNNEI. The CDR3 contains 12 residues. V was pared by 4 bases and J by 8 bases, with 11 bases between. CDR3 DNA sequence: TGTGCCAGCAGTGGATTCGGGGAAGGCTACACCTTC. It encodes CASSGFGEGYTF.

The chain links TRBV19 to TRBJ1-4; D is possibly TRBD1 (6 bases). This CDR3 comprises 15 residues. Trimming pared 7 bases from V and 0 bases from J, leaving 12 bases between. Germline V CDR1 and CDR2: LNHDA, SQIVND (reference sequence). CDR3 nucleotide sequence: TGTGCCAGTAACGACAGGAGTGCAACTAATGAAAAACTGTTTTTT. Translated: CASNDRSATNEKLFF.

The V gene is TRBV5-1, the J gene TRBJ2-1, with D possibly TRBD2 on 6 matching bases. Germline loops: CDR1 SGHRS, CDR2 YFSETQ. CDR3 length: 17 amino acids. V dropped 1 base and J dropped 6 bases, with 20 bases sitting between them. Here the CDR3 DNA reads TGCGCCAGCAGCTTGACGGGGGTCGCCCGCGCCATCAATGAGCAGTTCTTC. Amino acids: CASSLTGVARAINEQFF. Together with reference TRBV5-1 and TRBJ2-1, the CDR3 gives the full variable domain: KAGVTQTPRYLIKTRGQQVTLSCSPISGHRSVSWYQQTPGQGLQFLFEYFSETQRNKGNFPGRFSGRQFSNSRSEMNVSTLELGDSALYLCASSLTGVARAINEQFFGPGTRLTVL.

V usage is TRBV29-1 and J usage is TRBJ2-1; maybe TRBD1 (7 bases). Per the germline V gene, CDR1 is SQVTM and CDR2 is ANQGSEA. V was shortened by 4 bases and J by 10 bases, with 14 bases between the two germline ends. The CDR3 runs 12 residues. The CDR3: CSVVGGGWEQFF. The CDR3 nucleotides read TGCAGCGTTGTTGGAGGGGGCTGGGAGCAGTTCTTC.

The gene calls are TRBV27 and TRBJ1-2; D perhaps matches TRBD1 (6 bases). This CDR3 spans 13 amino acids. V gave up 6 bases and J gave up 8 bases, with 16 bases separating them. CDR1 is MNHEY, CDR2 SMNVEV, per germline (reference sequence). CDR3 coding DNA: TGTGCCAGCAGGGCCCAGGGGACGGGGGGCTACACCTTC. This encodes CASRAQGTGGYTF.

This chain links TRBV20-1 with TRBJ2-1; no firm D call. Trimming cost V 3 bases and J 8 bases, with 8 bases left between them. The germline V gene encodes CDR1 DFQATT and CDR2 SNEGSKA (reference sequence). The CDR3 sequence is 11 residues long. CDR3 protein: CSARWAYEQFF. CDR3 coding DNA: TGCAGTGCTAGGTGGGCTTATGAGCAGTTCTTC.

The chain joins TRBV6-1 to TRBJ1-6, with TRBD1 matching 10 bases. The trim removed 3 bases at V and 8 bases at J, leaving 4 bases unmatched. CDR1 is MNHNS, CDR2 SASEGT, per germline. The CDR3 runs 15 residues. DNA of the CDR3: TGTGCCAGCAGTGAGCGGGGACAGGGGTATTCACCCCTCCACTTT. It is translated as CASSERGQGYSPLHF.

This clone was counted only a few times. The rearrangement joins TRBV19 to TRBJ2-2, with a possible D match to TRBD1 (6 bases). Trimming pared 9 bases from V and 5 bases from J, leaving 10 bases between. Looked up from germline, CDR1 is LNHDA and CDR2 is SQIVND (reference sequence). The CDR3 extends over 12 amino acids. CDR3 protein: CASEGQTGELFF. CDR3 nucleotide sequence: TGTGCCAGCGAAGGACAGACCGGGGAGCTGTTTTTT.

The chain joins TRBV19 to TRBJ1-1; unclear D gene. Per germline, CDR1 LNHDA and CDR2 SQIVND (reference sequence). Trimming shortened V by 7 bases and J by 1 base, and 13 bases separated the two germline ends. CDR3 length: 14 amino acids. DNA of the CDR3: TGTGCCAGTAAGTCGTCAGAAAGGAACACTGAAGCTTTCTTT. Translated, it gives CASKSSERNTEAFF.

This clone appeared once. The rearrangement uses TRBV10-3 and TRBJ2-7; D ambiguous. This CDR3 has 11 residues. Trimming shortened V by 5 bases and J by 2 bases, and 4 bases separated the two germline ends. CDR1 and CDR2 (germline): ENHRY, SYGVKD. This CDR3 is CAISSTYEQYF. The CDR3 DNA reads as TGTGCCATCAGTAGCACCTACGAGCAGTACTTC.

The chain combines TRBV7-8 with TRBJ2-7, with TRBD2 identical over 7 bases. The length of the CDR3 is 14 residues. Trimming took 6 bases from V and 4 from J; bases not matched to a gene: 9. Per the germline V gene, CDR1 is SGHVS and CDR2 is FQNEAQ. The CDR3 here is CASSPAGLGYEQYF. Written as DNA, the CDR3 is TGTGCCAGCAGTCCAGCGGGGCTCGGATACGAGCAGTACTTC.

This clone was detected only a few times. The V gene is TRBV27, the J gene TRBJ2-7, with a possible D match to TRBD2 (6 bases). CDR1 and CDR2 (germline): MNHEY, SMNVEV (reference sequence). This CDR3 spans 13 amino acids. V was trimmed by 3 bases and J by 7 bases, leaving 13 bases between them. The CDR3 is CASSFGQSGEQYF. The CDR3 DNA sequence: TGTGCCAGCAGTTTCGGCCAAAGCGGGGAGCAGTACTTC.

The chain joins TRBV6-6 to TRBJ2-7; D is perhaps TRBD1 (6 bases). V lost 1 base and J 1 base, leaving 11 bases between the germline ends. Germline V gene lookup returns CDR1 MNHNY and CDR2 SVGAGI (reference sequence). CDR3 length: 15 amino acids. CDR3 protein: CASSYYERGSYEQYF. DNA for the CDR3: TGTGCCAGCAGTTACTATGAAAGGGGGTCCTACGAGCAGTACTTC.

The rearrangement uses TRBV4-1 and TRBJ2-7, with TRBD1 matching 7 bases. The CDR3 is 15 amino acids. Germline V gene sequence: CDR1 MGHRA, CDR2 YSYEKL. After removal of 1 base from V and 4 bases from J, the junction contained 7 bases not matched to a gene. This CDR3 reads CASSQAEGQVYEQYF. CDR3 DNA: TGCGCCAGCAGCCAAGCGGAAGGACAGGTTTACGAGCAGTACTTC.

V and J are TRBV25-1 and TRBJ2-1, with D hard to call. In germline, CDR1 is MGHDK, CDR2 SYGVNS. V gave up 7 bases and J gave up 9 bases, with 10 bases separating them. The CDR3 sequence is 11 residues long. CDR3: CASIGVSEQFF. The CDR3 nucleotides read TGTGCCAGCATTGGAGTTTCTGAGCAGTTCTTC.

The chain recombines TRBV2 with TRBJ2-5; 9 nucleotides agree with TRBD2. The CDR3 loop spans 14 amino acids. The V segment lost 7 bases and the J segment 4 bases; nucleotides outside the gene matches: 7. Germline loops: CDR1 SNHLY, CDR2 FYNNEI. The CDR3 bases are TGTGCCAGCAACAGCGGGAGGTCGGGAGAGACCCAGTACTTC. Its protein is CASNSGRSGETQYF.

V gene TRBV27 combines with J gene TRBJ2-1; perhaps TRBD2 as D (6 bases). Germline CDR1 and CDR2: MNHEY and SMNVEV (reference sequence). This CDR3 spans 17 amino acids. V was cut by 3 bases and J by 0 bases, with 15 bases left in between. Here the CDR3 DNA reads TGTGCCAGCAGTTTCCCCCGGGAGCGGCGCTCCTACAATGAGCAGTTCTTC. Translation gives CASSFPRERRSYNEQFF.

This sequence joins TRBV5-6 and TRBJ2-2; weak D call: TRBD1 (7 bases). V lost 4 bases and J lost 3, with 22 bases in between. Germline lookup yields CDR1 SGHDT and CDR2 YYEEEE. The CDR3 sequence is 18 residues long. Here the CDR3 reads CASSLYVADRIDTGELFF. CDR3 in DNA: TGTGCCAGCAGCCTATACGTAGCGGACAGGATAGACACCGGGGAGCTGTTTTTT.

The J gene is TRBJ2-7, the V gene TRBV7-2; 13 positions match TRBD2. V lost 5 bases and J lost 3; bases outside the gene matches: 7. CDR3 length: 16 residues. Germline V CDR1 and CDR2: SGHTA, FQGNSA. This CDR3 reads CASSQGTSGKFYEQYF. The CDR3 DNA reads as TGTGCCAGCAGCCAGGGGACTAGCGGGAAGTTCTACGAGCAGTACTTC.

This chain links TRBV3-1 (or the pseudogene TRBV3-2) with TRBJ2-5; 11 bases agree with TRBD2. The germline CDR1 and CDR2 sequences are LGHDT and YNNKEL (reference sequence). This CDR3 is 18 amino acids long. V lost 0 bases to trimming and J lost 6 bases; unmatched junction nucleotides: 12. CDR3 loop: CASSQDKLAGANAQTQYF. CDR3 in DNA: TGTGCCAGCAGCCAAGATAAACTAGCGGGGGCCAACGCCCAGACCCAGTACTTC.

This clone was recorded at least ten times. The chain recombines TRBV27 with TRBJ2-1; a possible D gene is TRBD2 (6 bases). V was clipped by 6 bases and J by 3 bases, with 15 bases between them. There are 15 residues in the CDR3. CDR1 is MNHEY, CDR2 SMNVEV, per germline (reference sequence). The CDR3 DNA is TGTGCCAGCAGATCCCTAGGAGGGAACTACAATGAGCAGTTCTTC. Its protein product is CASRSLGGNYNEQFF.

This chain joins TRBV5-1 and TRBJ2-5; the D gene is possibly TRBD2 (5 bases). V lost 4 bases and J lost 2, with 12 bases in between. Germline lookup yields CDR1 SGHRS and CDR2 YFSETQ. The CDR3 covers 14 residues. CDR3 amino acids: CASSKAGGQETQYF. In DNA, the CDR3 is TGCGCCAGCAGCAAGGCAGGAGGTCAAGAGACCCAGTACTTC.